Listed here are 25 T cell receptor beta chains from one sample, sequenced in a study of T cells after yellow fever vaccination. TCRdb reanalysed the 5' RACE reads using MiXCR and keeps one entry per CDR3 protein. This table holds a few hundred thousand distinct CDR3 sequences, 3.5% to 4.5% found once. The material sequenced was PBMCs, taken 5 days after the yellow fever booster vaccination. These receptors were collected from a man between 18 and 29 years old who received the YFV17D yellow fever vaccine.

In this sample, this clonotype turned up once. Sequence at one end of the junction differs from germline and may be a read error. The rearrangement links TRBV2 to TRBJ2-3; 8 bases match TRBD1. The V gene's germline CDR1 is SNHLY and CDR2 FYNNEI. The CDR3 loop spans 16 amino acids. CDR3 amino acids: CASSRGQGRIGDTHYF. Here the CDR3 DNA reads TGTGCCAGCAGTCGAGGACAGGGTCGGATTGGAGATACGCACTATTTT.

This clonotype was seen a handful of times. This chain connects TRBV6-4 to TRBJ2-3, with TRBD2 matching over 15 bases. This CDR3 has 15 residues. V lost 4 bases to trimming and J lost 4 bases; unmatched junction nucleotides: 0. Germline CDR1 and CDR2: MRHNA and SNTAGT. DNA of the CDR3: TGTGCCAGCAGTGGGACTAGCGGGAGGGCAGATACGCAGTATTTT. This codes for CASSGTSGRADTQYF.

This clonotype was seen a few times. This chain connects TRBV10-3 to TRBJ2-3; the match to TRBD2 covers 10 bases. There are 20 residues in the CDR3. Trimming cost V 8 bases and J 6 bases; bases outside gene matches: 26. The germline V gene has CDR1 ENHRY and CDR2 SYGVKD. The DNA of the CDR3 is TGTGCCATCGGGTCCAACGTGGGGCTAGCGGGGGCCACTCCTCTCGATACGCAGTATTTT. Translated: CAIGSNVGLAGATPLDTQYF.

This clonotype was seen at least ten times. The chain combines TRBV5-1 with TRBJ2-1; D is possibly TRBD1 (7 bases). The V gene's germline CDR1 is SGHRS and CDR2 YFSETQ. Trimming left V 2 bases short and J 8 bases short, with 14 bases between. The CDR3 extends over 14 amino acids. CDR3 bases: TGCGCCAGCAGCTTTAGACAGGGAGGCGATGAGCAGTTCTTC. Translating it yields CASSFRQGGDEQFF.

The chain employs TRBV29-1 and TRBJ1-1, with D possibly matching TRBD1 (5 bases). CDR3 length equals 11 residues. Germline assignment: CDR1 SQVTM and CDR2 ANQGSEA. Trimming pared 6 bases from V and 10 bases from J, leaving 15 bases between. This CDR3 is CSVGVGTRAFF. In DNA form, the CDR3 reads TGCAGCGTGGGGGTTGGGACTAGAGCTTTCTTT.

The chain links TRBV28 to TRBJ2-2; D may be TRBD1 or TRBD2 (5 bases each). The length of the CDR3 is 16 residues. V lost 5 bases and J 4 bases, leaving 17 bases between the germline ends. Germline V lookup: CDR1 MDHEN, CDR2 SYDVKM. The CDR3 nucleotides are TGTGCCAGCAGTCCCGGGACCTCGCACCCCACCGGGGAGCTGTTTTTT. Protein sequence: CASSPGTSHPTGELFF.

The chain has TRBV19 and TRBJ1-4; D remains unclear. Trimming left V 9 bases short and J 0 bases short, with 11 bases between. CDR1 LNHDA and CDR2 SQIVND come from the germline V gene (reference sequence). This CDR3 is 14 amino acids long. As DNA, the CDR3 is TGTGCCAGCGGCGCCTTTGCAACTAATGAAAAACTGTTTTTT. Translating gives CASGAFATNEKLFF.

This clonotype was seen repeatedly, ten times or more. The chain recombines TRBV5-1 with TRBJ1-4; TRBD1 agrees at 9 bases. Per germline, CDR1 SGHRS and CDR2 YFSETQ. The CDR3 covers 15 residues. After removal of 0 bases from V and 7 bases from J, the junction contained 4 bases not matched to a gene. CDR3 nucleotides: TGCGCCAGCAGCTTGGCCTCGACAGGGGGTGAAAAACTGTTTTTT. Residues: CASSLASTGGEKLFF.

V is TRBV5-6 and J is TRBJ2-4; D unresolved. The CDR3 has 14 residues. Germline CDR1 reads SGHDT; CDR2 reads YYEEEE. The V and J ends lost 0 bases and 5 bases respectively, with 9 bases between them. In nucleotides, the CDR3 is TGTGCCAGCAGCTTGGTAGCAAGACAAAACATTCAGTACTTC. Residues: CASSLVARQNIQYF.

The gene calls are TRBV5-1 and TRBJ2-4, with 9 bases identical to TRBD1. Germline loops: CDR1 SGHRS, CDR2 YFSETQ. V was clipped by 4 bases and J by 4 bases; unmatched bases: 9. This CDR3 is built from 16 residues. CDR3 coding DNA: TGCGCCAGCAGCAAAGATGCCGGGACAGGGAAAAACATTCAGTACTTC. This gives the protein CASSKDAGTGKNIQYF.

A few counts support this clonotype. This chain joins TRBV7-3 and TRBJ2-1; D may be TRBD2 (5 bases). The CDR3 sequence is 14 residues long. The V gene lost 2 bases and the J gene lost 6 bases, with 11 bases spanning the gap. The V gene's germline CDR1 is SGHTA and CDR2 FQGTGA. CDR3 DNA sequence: TGTGCCAGCAGCTTAGATTCTAGCCTCAATGAGCAGTTCTTC. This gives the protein CASSLDSSLNEQFF.

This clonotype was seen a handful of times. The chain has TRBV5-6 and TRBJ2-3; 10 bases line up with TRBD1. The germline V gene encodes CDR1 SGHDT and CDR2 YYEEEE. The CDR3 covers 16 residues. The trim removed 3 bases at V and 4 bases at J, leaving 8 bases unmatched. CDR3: CASSSSRTGGSDTQYF. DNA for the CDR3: TGTGCCAGCAGCTCCTCCAGGACAGGGGGTTCAGATACGCAGTATTTT.

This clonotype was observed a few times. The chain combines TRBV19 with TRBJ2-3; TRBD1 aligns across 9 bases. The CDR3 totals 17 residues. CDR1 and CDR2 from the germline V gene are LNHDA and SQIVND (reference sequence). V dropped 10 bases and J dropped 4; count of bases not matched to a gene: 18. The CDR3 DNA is TGTGCCACTTCGACCCGGACAGGGGCCTTCTTCCCAGATACGCAGTATTTT. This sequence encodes CATSTRTGAFFPDTQYF.

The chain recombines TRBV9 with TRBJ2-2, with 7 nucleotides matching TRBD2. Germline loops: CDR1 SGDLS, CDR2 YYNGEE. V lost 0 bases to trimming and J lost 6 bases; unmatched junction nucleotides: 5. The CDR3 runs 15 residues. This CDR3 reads CASSVGGRGAGELFF. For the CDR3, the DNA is TGTGCCAGCAGCGTAGGGGGCCGGGGGGCCGGGGAGCTGTTTTTT.

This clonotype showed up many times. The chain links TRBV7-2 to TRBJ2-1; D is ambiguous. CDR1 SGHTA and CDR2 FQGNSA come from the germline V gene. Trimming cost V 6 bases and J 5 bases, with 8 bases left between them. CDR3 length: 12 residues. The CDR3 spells CASSPRDNEQFF. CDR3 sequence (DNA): TGTGCCAGCAGTCCTAGGGACAATGAGCAGTTCTTC. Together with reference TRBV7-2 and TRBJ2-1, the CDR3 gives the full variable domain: GAGVSQSPSNKVTEKGKDVELRCDPISGHTALYWYRQSLGQGLEFLIYFQGNSAPDKSGLPSDRFSAERTGGSVSTLTIQRTQQEDSAVYLCASSPRDNEQFFGPGTRLTVL.

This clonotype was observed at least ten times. Here the CDR3 DNA reads TGCGCCAGCAGCCCCGAGGGACAGAATCAGCCCCAGCATTTT. Its protein product is CASSPEGQNQPQHF. The V and J genes are TRBV5-1 and TRBJ1-5; the match to TRBD1 covers 7 bases. V gave up 4 bases and J gave up 4 bases; unmatched junction bases: 5. Germline CDR1 is SGHRS and CDR2 is YFSETQ. This CDR3 contains 14 residues. The full variable domain, completed using reference TRBV5-1 and TRBJ1-5, is KAGVTQTPRYLIKTRGQQVTLSCSPISGHRSVSWYQQTPGQGLQFLFEYFSETQRNKGNFPGRFSGRQFSNSRSEMNVSTLELGDSALYLCASSPEGQNQPQHFGDGTRLSIL.

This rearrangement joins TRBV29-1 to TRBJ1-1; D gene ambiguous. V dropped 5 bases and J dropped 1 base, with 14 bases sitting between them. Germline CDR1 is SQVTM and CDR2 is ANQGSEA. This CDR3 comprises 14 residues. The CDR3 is CSVCPGRKNTEAFF. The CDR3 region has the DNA TGCAGCGTTTGCCCCGGACGGAAGAACACTGAAGCTTTCTTT.

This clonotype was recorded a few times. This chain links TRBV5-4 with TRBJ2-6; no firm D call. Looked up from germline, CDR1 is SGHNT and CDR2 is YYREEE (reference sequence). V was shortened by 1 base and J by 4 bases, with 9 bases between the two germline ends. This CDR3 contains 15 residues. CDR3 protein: CASSLNSGGANVLTF. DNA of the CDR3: TGTGCCAGCAGCTTGAACAGTGGCGGGGCCAACGTCCTGACTTTC.

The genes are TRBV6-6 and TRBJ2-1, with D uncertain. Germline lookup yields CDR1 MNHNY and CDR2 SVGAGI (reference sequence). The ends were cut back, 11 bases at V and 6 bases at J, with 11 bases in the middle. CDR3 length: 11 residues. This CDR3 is CAVARFNEQFF. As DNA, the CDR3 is TGTGCCGTGGCCAGATTCAATGAGCAGTTCTTC.

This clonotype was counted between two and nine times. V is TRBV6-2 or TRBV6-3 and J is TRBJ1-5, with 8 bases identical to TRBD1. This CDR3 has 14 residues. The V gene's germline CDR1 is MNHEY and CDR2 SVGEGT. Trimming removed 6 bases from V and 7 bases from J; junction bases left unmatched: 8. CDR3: CASRAGTGGQPQHF. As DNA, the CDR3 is TGTGCCAGCAGAGCCGGGACAGGCGGACAGCCCCAGCATTTT.

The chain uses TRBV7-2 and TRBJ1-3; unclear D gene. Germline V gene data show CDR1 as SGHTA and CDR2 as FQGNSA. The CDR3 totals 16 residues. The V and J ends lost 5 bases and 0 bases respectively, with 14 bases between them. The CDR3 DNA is TGTGCCAGCAGCCCGACAAGTCTGAGCTCTGGAAACACCATATATTTT. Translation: CASSPTSLSSGNTIYF.

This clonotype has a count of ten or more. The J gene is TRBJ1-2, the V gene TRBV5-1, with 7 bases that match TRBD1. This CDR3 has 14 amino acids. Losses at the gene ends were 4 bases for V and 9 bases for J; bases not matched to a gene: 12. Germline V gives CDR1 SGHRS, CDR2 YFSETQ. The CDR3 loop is CASSRGTVRDRYTF. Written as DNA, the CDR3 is TGCGCCAGCAGCCGGGGGACAGTGCGTGACCGCTACACCTTC. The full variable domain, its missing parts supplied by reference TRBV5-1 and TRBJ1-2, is KAGVTQTPRYLIKTRGQQVTLSCSPISGHRSVSWYQQTPGQGLQFLFEYFSETQRNKGNFPGRFSGRQFSNSRSEMNVSTLELGDSALYLCASSRGTVRDRYTFGSGTRLTVV.

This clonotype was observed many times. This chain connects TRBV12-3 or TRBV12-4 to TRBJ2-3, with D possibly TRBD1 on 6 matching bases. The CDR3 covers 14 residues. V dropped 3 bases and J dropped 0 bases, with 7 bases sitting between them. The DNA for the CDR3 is TGTGCCAGCAGTTTTACAGGGAGCACAGATACGCAGTATTTT. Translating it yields CASSFTGSTDTQYF.

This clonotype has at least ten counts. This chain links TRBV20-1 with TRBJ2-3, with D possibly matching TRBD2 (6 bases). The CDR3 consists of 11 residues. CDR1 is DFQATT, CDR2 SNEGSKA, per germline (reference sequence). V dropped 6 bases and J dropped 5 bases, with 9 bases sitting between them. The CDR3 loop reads CSAAREDTQYF. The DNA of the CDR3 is TGCAGTGCCGCGCGGGAAGATACGCAGTATTTT.

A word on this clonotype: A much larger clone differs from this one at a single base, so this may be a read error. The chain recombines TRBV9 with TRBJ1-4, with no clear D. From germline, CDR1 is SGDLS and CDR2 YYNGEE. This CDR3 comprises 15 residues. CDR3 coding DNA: TGTGCCAGCTGCGTAGGAGGCACGACTAATGAAAAACTGTTTTTT. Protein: CASCVGGTTNEKLFF.